The 9 T cell receptor beta chains reported below all come from one sample, sequenced in a study of OX40 agonist ivuxolimab in advanced cancers. Libraries were prepared by immunoSEQ multiplex PCR; TCRdb keeps only in-frame clonotypes and omits some of them. This sample has some 85,000 clones; roughly 90% occur once, and the top ten carry approximately 0.28%. Specimen: CD4+ or CD8+ T cells sorted from blood, collected in a trial of the OX40 agonist ivuxolimab. The receptor source for this set is an adult with an advanced solid tumor such as melanoma, head and neck, liver or kidney cancer.

The chain couples TRBV11-1 to TRBJ2-3, with D uncertain. Trimming shortened V by 1 base and J by 2 bases, and 1 base separated the two germline ends. In germline, CDR1 is SGHAT, CDR2 FQDESV (reference sequence). The CDR3 totals 12 residues. Here the CDR3 DNA reads TGTGCCAGCAGCTTAGTCACAGATACGCAGTATTTT. This sequence encodes CASSLVTDTQYF.

This chain links TRBV18 with TRBJ2-7; 10 positions match TRBD1. The CDR3 has 15 residues. The germline V gene encodes CDR1 KGHSH and CDR2 LQKENI. V gave up 5 bases and J gave up 1 base; unmatched junction bases: 5. CDR3 nucleotide sequence: TGTGCCAGCTCATTAGGGACAGGGGTTTCCTACGAGCAGTACTTC. This sequence encodes CASSLGTGVSYEQYF.

The CDR3 DNA follows: TGTGCCAGCAGCTCGCCCGTCCTGGACACTGAAGCTTTCTTT. This codes for CASSSPVLDTEAFF. The chain links TRBV5-4 to TRBJ1-1; D is unclear. With 3 bases removed from V and 3 bases from J, the gap between germline ends came to 12 bases. Looked up from germline, CDR1 is SGHNT and CDR2 is YYREEE (reference sequence). The CDR3 length is 14 residues. Combining the CDR3 with reference TRBV5-4 and TRBJ1-1 gives the whole variable domain ETGVTQSPTHLIKTRGQQVTLRCSSQSGHNTVSWYQQALGQGPQFIFQYYREEENGRGNFPPRFSGLQFPNYSSELNVNALELDDSALYLCASSSPVLDTEAFFGQGTRLTVV.

V is TRBV19 and J is TRBJ2-1; 9 nucleotides match TRBD2. Germline lookup yields CDR1 LNHDA and CDR2 SQIVND (reference sequence). The J segment lost 8 bases and the V segment lost 1 base, leaving 9 bases of the junction unmatched. The CDR3 is 16 amino acids. This CDR3 reads CASSIVGGGALYEQFF. Here the CDR3 DNA reads TGTGCCAGTAGTATAGTGGGCGGGGGGGCCTTATATGAGCAGTTCTTC.

The genes are TRBV25-1 and TRBJ1-2; 7 positions agree with TRBD1. CDR1 is MGHDK and CDR2 is SYGVNS in the germline V gene. The CDR3 is made up of 13 amino acids. V shed 5 bases, J shed 5 bases, and the junction held 5 bases outside the gene matches. The CDR3, as DNA: TGTGCCAGCAGTAGGGACAGTCTTTATGGCTACACCTTC. Protein: CASSRDSLYGYTF.

This clone was detected only once. The chain carries TRBV5-6 and TRBJ2-7; D unclear. Trimming left V 0 bases short and J 6 bases short, with 4 bases between. Germline lookup yields CDR1 SGHDT and CDR2 YYEEEE. The CDR3 length is 11 residues. Here the CDR3 DNA reads TGTGCCAGCAGCTTGGGGGGCGAGCAGTACTTC. Protein product: CASSLGGEQYF.

This chain joins TRBV30 and TRBJ1-2; D uncertain. Germline V gives CDR1 GTSNPN, CDR2 SVGIG (reference sequence). Trimming stripped 0 bases from V and 8 bases from J, with 13 bases between. This CDR3 has 13 residues. CDR3 coding DNA: TGTGCCTGGAGTGTTGGTCACTCTGGCGGCTACACCTTC. This gives the protein CAWSVGHSGGYTF.

The chain recombines TRBV12-5 with TRBJ2-1; TRBD1 or TRBD2 may be the D gene (5 bases each). The CDR3 consists of 15 residues. Trimming left V 3 bases short and J 7 bases short, with 16 bases between. Germline V gene data show CDR1 as LGHNT and CDR2 as FRNRAP. The CDR3 coding sequence is TGTGCTAGTGGTTTCCCGGGACCGGATTTGAATGAGCAGTTCTTC. Its translation is CASGFPGPDLNEQFF.

This chain connects TRBV29-1 to TRBJ1-3; D is unresolved. Germline CDR1 reads SQVTM; CDR2 reads ANQGSEA. This CDR3 has 14 residues. V shed 5 bases and J shed 2 bases, with 13 bases lying between them. The CDR3 DNA is TGCAGCGTTAGCGACCCCGTCCCTGGAAACACCATATATTTT. It is translated as CSVSDPVPGNTIYF.